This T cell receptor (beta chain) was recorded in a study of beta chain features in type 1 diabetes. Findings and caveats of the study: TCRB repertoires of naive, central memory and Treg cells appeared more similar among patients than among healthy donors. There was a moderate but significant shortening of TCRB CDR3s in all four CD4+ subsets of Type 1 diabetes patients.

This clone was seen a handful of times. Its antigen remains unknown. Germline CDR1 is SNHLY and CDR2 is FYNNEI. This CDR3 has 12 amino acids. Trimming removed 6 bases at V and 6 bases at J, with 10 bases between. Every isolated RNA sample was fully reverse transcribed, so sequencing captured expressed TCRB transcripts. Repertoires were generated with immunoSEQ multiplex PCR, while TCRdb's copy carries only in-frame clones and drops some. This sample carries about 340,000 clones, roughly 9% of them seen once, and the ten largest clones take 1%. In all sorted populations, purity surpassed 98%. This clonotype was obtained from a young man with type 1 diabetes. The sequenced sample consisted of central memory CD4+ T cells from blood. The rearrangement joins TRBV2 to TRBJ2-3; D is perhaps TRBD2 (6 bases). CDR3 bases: TGTGCCAGCAGGGATCTAGCGGATACGCAGTATTTT. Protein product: CASRDLADTQYF.